Each of the 30 T cell receptor beta chains below was sequenced from the same sample in a study of blood T cell repertoires in COVID-19 (dated by TCRdb to 2020 to 2021). Library preparation used the immunoSEQ multiplex PCR assay. This immuneACCESS table, as held by TCRdb, lists in-frame sequences with V and J called but not all clones. Of the missing ones, under half trace to an unresolved V gene in checked studies; the others have no known cause. The sample table shows over 85,000 clones, and about nine tenths are seen once. The ten biggest clones cover around 5% of the sample. Sequenced material: peripheral blood. The origin of the receptors is a woman between 50 and 59 years old with COVID-19, enrolled during active disease.

V is TRBV4-1 and J is TRBJ1-3, with D tentatively TRBD1 (6 bases). CDR1 is MGHRA and CDR2 is YSYEKL in the germline V gene. The V end lost 1 base, the J end lost 0 bases, and 13 bases lay between the germline ends. The CDR3 is 17 residues long. Written as DNA, the CDR3 is TGCGCCAGCAGCCAAGGGGGTAGGGGGAGCTCTGGAAACACCATATATTTT. Translated, it gives CASSQGGRGSSGNTIYF.

The CDR3 sequence is CASRTSGGAPDTQYF. CDR3 nucleotide sequence: TGTGCCAGCAGGACTAGCGGGGGGGCCCCAGATACGCAGTATTTT. The chain combines TRBV6-5 with TRBJ2-3; 14 bases agree with TRBD2. The CDR3 length is 15 residues. Germline V lookup: CDR1 MNHEY, CDR2 SVGAGI. The V segment lost 6 bases and the J segment 4 bases; nucleotides outside the gene matches: 3.

The rearrangement joins TRBV5-1 to TRBJ2-2; perhaps TRBD2 as D (7 bases). CDR1 is SGHRS, CDR2 YFSETQ, per germline. The V end lost 6 bases, the J end lost 7 bases, and 13 bases lay between the germline ends. The CDR3 length is 13 residues. The CDR3 DNA sequence: TGCGCCAGCAAAGGGGGGGACGGCGGGGAGCTGTTTTTT. Translation: CASKGGDGGELFF.

The chain is built from TRBV11-2 and TRBJ2-5; 8 bases align to TRBD2. CDR1 is SGHAT, CDR2 FQNNGV, per germline. The junction had 12 bases not matched to a gene; V was cut back by 8 bases and J by 4 bases. The CDR3 is 15 amino acids. The CDR3 DNA follows: TGTGCCAGCGGAAGCGGGGGCCCCTTAGGAGAGACCCAGTACTTC. Amino acids: CASGSGGPLGETQYF.

This chain links TRBV19 with TRBJ2-7; TRBD1 might be the D (6 bases). V lost 6 bases, J lost 4 bases, and 13 bases lay in between. The CDR3 totals 13 residues. Germline V gene sequence: CDR1 LNHDA, CDR2 SQIVND (reference sequence). The CDR3 DNA reads as TGTGCCAGTAGGGACAGCCCGGGGTACGAGCAGTACTTC. Translation: CASRDSPGYEQYF.

The J gene is TRBJ1-5, the V gene TRBV19, with TRBD1 as a possible D gene (5 bases). V lost 7 bases to trimming and J lost 6 bases, with 13 bases between them. Per germline, CDR1 LNHDA and CDR2 SQIVND (reference sequence). CDR3 size: 13 residues. In DNA, the CDR3 is TGTGCCAGTAACATAGGGGTCGTTCAGCCCCAGCATTTT. Translation: CASNIGVVQPQHF.

This chain uses TRBV3-1 (or the pseudogene TRBV3-2) with TRBJ2-1; D unclear. The V end lost 0 bases, the J end lost 4 bases, and 16 bases lay between the germline ends. The CDR3 extends over 17 amino acids. The germline V gene has CDR1 LGHDT and CDR2 YNNKEL (reference sequence). CDR3 sequence: CASSQDHWADRYNEQFF. As DNA, the CDR3 is TGTGCCAGCAGCCAAGATCATTGGGCAGATCGGTACAATGAGCAGTTCTTC.

The chain uses TRBV24-1 and TRBJ1-1; no clear D. The germline V gene encodes CDR1 KGHDR and CDR2 SFDVKD. Between the trimmed V and J ends, which lost 4 bases and 3 bases, there was a span of 5 bases. The CDR3 is made up of 12 amino acids. CDR3 loop: CATSDPDTEAFF. CDR3 sequence (DNA): TGTGCCACCAGTGACCCGGACACTGAAGCTTTCTTT.

The chain couples TRBV2 to TRBJ2-5, with 10 nucleotides matching TRBD1. The CDR3 runs to 15 residues. V trimming: 3 bases; J trimming: 4 bases; junction bases outside the gene matches: 5. Germline V gives CDR1 SNHLY, CDR2 FYNNEI. The chain's CDR3 is CASSEGTGARETQYF. DNA for the CDR3: TGTGCCAGCAGTGAGGGGACAGGGGCGCGAGAGACCCAGTACTTC.

The chain links TRBV19 to TRBJ1-4; TRBD1 agrees at 7 bases. The V gene end was trimmed by 8 bases and the J gene end by 8 bases; junction bases not matched to a gene: 14. Germline assignment: CDR1 LNHDA and CDR2 SQIVND (reference sequence). This CDR3 has 15 amino acids. CDR3 in amino acids: CASRSSTGVQEKLFF. The CDR3 DNA is TGTGCCAGTCGGTCCTCAACAGGGGTTCAAGAAAAACTGTTTTTT.

The gene calls are TRBV6-6 and TRBJ2-5, with D tentatively TRBD2 (6 bases). The length of the CDR3 is 13 residues. Germline V CDR1 and CDR2: MNHNY, SVGAGI (reference sequence). With 10 bases removed from V and 0 bases from J, the gap between germline ends came to 12 bases. The CDR3 DNA reads as TGTGCCACCATGGGGGGAAACCAAGAGACCCAGTACTTC. Encoded protein: CATMGGNQETQYF.

This chain links TRBV7-2 with TRBJ2-3; 12 bases align to TRBD2. The junction had 9 bases not matched to a gene; V was cut back by 5 bases and J by 6 bases. The CDR3 length is 16 residues. The germline V gene has CDR1 SGHTA and CDR2 FQGNSA. This chain's CDR3 is CASSLRASGGADTQYF. The CDR3 bases are TGTGCCAGCAGCCTCCGAGCTAGCGGGGGGGCGGATACGCAGTATTTT.

The CDR3 is CASSKKRGYQETQYF. The CDR3 nucleotides are TGCGCCAGCAGTAAAAAGCGGGGGTACCAAGAGACCCAGTACTTC. V gene TRBV5-1 combines with J gene TRBJ2-5, with TRBD2 identical over 8 bases. Germline assignment: CDR1 SGHRS and CDR2 YFSETQ. With V trimmed by 5 bases and J by 0 bases, 6 bases remained unmatched. The CDR3 contains 15 residues.

This chain joins TRBV6-5 and TRBJ2-5, with 7 bases matching TRBD2. The CDR3 totals 13 residues. In germline, CDR1 is MNHEY, CDR2 SVGAGI. The V and J ends lost 6 bases and 5 bases, in that order; junction bases with no gene match: 6. In DNA form, the CDR3 reads TGTGCCAGCAGCCAAACCGGGAGGGAGACCCAGTACTTC. It is translated as CASSQTGRETQYF.

This chain links TRBV12-3 or TRBV12-4 with TRBJ1-2; no firm D call. V lost 5 bases and J lost 4, with 11 bases in between. The CDR3 consists of 13 residues. CDR3 loop: CASSITVVYGYTF. In DNA form, the CDR3 reads TGTGCCAGCAGTATAACAGTCGTCTATGGCTACACCTTC.

This chain uses TRBV3-1 (or the pseudogene TRBV3-2) with TRBJ1-6; maybe TRBD1 (6 bases). Trimming left V 2 bases short and J 9 bases short, with 20 bases between. Germline V CDR1 and CDR2: LGHDT, YNNKEL (reference sequence). This CDR3 contains 17 residues. CDR3 amino acids: CASSQPDWVGASSPLHF. CDR3 DNA sequence: TGTGCCAGCAGCCAACCCGATTGGGTGGGGGCAAGTTCACCCCTCCACTTT.

The chain couples TRBV2 to TRBJ2-3; 9 positions agree with TRBD2. The CDR3 contains 15 residues. V was pared by 8 bases and J by 1 base, with 7 bases of the junction left unmatched. Germline V gene sequence: CDR1 SNHLY, CDR2 FYNNEI. This CDR3 is CASDIERGGTDTQYF. Here the CDR3 DNA reads TGTGCCAGCGATATTGAGCGGGGGGGCACAGATACGCAGTATTTT.

This clone showed up just once. The CDR3: CASRGGGKSYNEQFF. The CDR3 nucleotides are TGTGCCAGCAGGGGCGGGGGGAAGTCCTACAATGAGCAGTTCTTC. The V gene is TRBV6-5, the J gene TRBJ2-1, with TRBD2 matching over 8 bases. The CDR3 length is 15 residues. The germline CDR1 and CDR2 sequences are MNHEY and SVGAGI. The ends lost 6 bases at V and 1 base at J; junction bases unmatched: 5.

The V and J genes are TRBV7-9 and TRBJ2-1, with TRBD2 identical over 8 bases. The CDR3 is 15 residues long. Germline CDR1 reads SEHNR; CDR2 reads FQNEAQ (reference sequence). V lost 5 bases, J lost 1 base, and 4 bases stayed unmatched. CDR3 residues: CASSLRGGSYNEQFF. CDR3 DNA: TGTGCCAGCAGCCTTCGCGGGGGGTCCTACAATGAGCAGTTCTTC.

V and J are TRBV7-2 and TRBJ2-3; 13 bases align to TRBD2. Germline V gene data show CDR1 as SGHTA and CDR2 as FQGNSA. After removal of 5 bases from V and 5 bases from J, the junction contained 7 bases not matched to a gene. The length of the CDR3 is 16 residues. CDR3 in amino acids: CASSTLAGGLRDTQYF. The CDR3 DNA reads as TGTGCCAGCAGCACACTAGCGGGGGGGCTCAGAGATACGCAGTATTTT.

The rearrangement uses TRBV7-2 and TRBJ2-3; TRBD1 matches at 9 bases. There are 15 residues in the CDR3. In germline, CDR1 is SGHTA, CDR2 FQGNSA. With 4 bases clipped from V and 3 bases from J, the junction kept 5 bases outside the gene matches. The chain's CDR3 is CASSSDRGGTDTQYF. The CDR3 DNA follows: TGTGCCAGCAGCTCAGACAGGGGGGGTACAGATACGCAGTATTTT. Supplemented by reference TRBV7-2 and TRBJ2-3, the full variable domain reads GAGVSQSPSNKVTEKGKDVELRCDPISGHTALYWYRQSLGQGLEFLIYFQGNSAPDKSGLPSDRFSAERTGGSVSTLTIQRTQQEDSAVYLCASSSDRGGTDTQYFGPGTRLTVL.

This rearrangement joins TRBV7-3 to TRBJ1-6; D call uncertain. Trimming removed 2 bases at V and 6 bases at J, with 5 bases between. Germline CDR1 and CDR2: SGHTA and FQGTGA. This CDR3 has 13 residues. CDR3 DNA sequence: TGTGCCAGCAGCTTACAGGCTAATTCACCCCTCCACTTT. It specifies CASSLQANSPLHF.

The rearrangement joins TRBV9 to TRBJ2-7; D unclear. The CDR3 length is 15 residues. V shed 0 bases and J shed 0 bases, with 10 bases lying between them. Germline-derived CDR1 and CDR2 are SGDLS and YYNGEE. The CDR3 DNA reads TGTGCCAGCAGCGTAGGGCAGGCCAGCTCCTACGAGCAGTACTTC. Its translation: CASSVGQASSYEQYF.

This rearrangement joins TRBV6-5 to TRBJ2-5; D is possibly TRBD2 (5 bases). This CDR3 has 13 amino acids. Trimming stripped 0 bases from V and 5 bases from J, with 7 bases between. Germline CDR1 is MNHEY and CDR2 is SVGAGI. This chain's CDR3 is CASSYSGSETQYF. CDR3 DNA sequence: TGTGCCAGCAGTTACTCGGGGAGTGAGACCCAGTACTTC.

The genes are TRBV7-9 and TRBJ1-2, with 7 bases matching TRBD1. The germline V gene has CDR1 SEHNR and CDR2 FQNEAQ (reference sequence). Trimming took 5 bases from V and 4 from J; bases not matched to a gene: 7. The CDR3 loop spans 14 amino acids. The CDR3 DNA is TGTGCCAGCAGCGAACTGACAGGGTCCTATGGCTACACCTTC. It translates to CASSELTGSYGYTF.

A note on this clone: Its ends do not fully match the called genes, so a read error is possible. The gene calls are TRBV5-1 and TRBJ1-2; D perhaps matches TRBD1 (5 bases). The V gene's germline CDR1 is SGHRS and CDR2 YFSETQ. There are 13 residues in the CDR3. The CDR3 coding sequence is TGCGCCAGCAGCTTGTCAGGGATCTATGGCTGCACCTTC. Its protein is CASSLSGIYGCTF. Variable domain in full (rest from reference TRBV5-1 and TRBJ1-2): KAGVTQTPRYLIKTRGQQVTLSCSPISGHRSVSWYQQTPGQGLQFLFEYFSETQRNKGNFPGRFSGRQFSNSRSEMNVSTLELGDSALYLCASSLSGIYGCTFGSGTRLTVV.

The chain carries TRBV28 and TRBJ2-3; TRBD2 aligns across 7 bases. Losses at the gene ends were 7 bases for V and 6 bases for J; bases not matched to a gene: 13. Germline CDR1 MDHEN, CDR2 SYDVKM. The CDR3 length is 15 residues. Here the CDR3 reads CASTPPPLGRDTQYF. In DNA, the CDR3 is TGTGCCAGCACCCCGCCCCCGCTCGGGAGGGATACGCAGTATTTT.

V and J are TRBV5-1 and TRBJ2-7, with 7 bases fitting TRBD2. The CDR3 runs 14 residues. Germline-derived CDR1 and CDR2 are SGHRS and YFSETQ. With V trimmed by 4 bases and J by 2 bases, 6 bases remained unmatched. CDR3 amino acids: CASSNPGTTYEQYF. The DNA for the CDR3 is TGCGCCAGCAGCAACCCGGGGACTACCTACGAGCAGTACTTC. The full variable domain, completed using reference TRBV5-1 and TRBJ2-7, is KAGVTQTPRYLIKTRGQQVTLSCSPISGHRSVSWYQQTPGQGLQFLFEYFSETQRNKGNFPGRFSGRQFSNSRSEMNVSTLELGDSALYLCASSNPGTTYEQYFGPGTRLTVT.

In the case of this clone: Other DNA sequences of this sample code for an identical CDR3. CDR3 in amino acids: CASSFGTDTQYF. CDR3 DNA sequence: TGTGCCAGCAGTTTCGGGACAGATACGCAGTATTTT. The rearrangement joins TRBV12-3 or TRBV12-4 to TRBJ2-3, with D unclear. The V and J ends lost 3 bases and 3 bases respectively, with 4 bases between them. The CDR3 extends over 12 amino acids.

The V gene is TRBV7-3, the J gene TRBJ2-7, with 8 nucleotides matching TRBD1. This CDR3 region has 13 residues. The V gene end was trimmed by 5 bases and the J gene end by 2 bases; junction bases not matched to a gene: 2. The germline CDR1 and CDR2 sequences are SGHTA and FQGTGA. In DNA, the CDR3 is TGTGCCAGCAGCAGACAGGGGACCTACGAGCAGTACTTC. As protein: CASSRQGTYEQYF.